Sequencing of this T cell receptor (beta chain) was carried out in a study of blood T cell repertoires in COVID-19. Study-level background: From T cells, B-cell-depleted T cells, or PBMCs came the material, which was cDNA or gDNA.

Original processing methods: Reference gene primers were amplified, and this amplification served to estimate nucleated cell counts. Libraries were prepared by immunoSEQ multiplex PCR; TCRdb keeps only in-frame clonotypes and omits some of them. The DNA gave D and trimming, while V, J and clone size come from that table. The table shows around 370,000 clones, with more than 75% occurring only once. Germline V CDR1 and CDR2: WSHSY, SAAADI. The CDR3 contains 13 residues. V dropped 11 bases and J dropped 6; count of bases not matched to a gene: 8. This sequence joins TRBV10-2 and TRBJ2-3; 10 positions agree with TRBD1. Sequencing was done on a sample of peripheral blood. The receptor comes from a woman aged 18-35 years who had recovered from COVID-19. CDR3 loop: CAVRDRGTDTQYF. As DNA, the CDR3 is TGCGCCGTTCGGGACAGGGGAACCGATACGCAGTATTTT.